This T cell receptor beta chain was found in a study of T cell responses to AZD1222 COVID-19 vaccine (dated by TCRdb to about 2021). In the study overall: AZD1222 recipients with second doses at about 4 weeks or about 12 weeks were pooled, because spike-specific TCR depth and breadth did not differ between schedules. TCR sequencing was performed for about 250 trial participants, of whom about 200 were given two doses of AZD1222 and 26 were given two doses of MenACWY control vaccine. Trial participants were enrolled by age into subgroups of 18-55, 56-69 and 70-plus years, and roughly 150, 30 and 60 TCR-sequenced participants, respectively, were included in these subgroups. Study-level results and caveats: Conclusions about previously exposed vaccinees are limited, since just five or six AZD1222 recipients were seropositive for SARS-CoV-2 at baseline. The 56-69-year group was small, and its depth increase did not reach significance, likely because of low power. Participants were mostly white British and included more females than males, and it was suggested by the authors that clonal diversity may have been underestimated. Because no day 14 peak-response samples were available, the repertoires could be characterized only after the peak T cell response. Spike-specific TCR breadth and depth rose significantly after two AZD1222 doses compared with day 0 and with MenACWY recipients. The whole spike protein was spanned by vaccine-associated CD4 TCRs, and dominant responses were seen in regions 160-218 and 743-854. Reportedly, almost half of the unique spike-specific TCRs recognized epitopes lying outside the regions that are mutated in the B.1.351 and B.1.1.7 variants.

Turning to this clone: The clone's antigen remains unknown. Base quality data are lacking; no much larger clone is found one base away.

The intended sense of this specimen's time point label: baseline before first vaccination. Vaccinee samples came from UK trials COV001 and COV002, including a single-blind randomized controlled phase 2/3 trial of AZD1222 (ChAdOx1 nCoV-19) in healthy adults. For TCRbeta chain sequencing, PBMC samples were collected from trial participants at day 0 and at day 28 after the second dose. From the cysteine through the phenylalanine, the CDR3 covers 19 amino acids. Only CDR3 DNA is held: 57 bases, read in frame from base 1. V is trimmed back by 0 bases and J by 0 bases, and the junction contains 14 bases that no gene match accounts for. In the germline V gene (reference sequence), CDR1 corresponds to GTSNPN and CDR2 to SVGIG. The CDR3 regions of human TCRbeta chains were analyzed by immunosequencing. From the authors' description of their analysis: TCRs in the repertoires were matched against a reference library of SARS-CoV-2-specific TCRs that had been generated with the MIRA antigen-specificity platform. Breadth meant the fraction of unique TCRs that were SARS-CoV-2-associated, whereas depth meant the fraction of total T cells that were SARS-CoV-2-associated. Using the MIRA data, each spike-specific TCR was mapped to the spike region that the TCR reacts to and placed in a CD4 or CD8 class. Log10-transformed breadth and depth values were compared by one-way ANOVA with Sidak's multiple comparisons tests. Held by TCRdb, this immuneACCESS table contains in-frame sequences only and omits some clones. Under half of the omission traces to an unresolved V gene where checked; the cause of the rest is unknown. V, J and clone size are taken as reported in that table, and D and trimming were inferred from the DNA itself. This sample comprises tens of thousands of clones, around 83% of them detected only once. Together, the top ten hold 9.5% to 13% of the sample.

This TCR was recovered from an adult in good health. The V and J segments used are TRBV30 and TRBJ1-5, with 7 bases in between that match TRBD1. This material consisted of peripheral blood, taken on day 0 of AZD1222 vaccination. The DNA is TGTGCCTGGAGTGTACTTGGCAGGGGGAGCGGTTATAGCAATCAGCCCCAGCATTTT. This translates into CAWSVLGRGSGYSNQPQHF.